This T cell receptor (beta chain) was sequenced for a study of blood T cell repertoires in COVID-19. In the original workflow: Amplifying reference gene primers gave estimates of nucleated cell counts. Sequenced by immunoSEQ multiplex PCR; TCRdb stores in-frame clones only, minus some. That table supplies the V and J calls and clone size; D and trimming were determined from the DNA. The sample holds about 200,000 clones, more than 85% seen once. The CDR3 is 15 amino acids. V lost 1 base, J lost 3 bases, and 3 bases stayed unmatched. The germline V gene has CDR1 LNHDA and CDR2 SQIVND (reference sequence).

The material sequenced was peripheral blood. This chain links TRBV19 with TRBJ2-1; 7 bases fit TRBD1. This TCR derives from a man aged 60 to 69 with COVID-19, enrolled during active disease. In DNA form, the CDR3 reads TGTGCCAGTAGTATAGCACAGGGGAGCTACAATGAGCAGTTCTTC. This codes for CASSIAQGSYNEQFF. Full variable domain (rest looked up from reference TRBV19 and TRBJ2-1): DGGITQSPKYLFRKEGQNVTLSCEQNLNHDAMYWYRQDPGQGLRLIYYSQIVNDFQKGDIAEGYSVSREKKESFPLTVTSAQKNPTAFYLCASSIAQGSYNEQFFGPGTRLTVL.